This passage covers 8 T cell receptor beta chains from one sample sequenced in a study of blood T cell repertoires in COVID-19. Only in-frame clones appear in the TCRdb table, and some are missing; sequencing was by immunoSEQ multiplex PCR. The sample lists more than 250,000 clones, 90% occurring once. Sequencing input: PBMCs or T cells enriched from blood (not recorded which). The receptors originated from a woman in her late teens or twenties with acute COVID-19.

The chain uses TRBV30 and TRBJ2-7, with D possibly being TRBD2 (5 bases). Between the trimmed V and J ends, which lost 0 bases and 3 bases, there was a span of 9 bases. The CDR3 is 13 amino acids. Per the germline V gene, CDR1 is GTSNPN and CDR2 is SVGIG (reference sequence). Here the CDR3 reads CAWSVLEGYEQYF. In DNA, the CDR3 is TGTGCCTGGAGTGTACTTGAGGGCTACGAGCAGTACTTC.

The J gene is TRBJ2-4, the V gene TRBV4-1, with D possibly matching TRBD2 (6 bases). This CDR3 is built from 16 residues. The V and J ends lost 0 bases and 7 bases respectively, with 16 bases between them. Looked up from germline, CDR1 is MGHRA and CDR2 is YSYEKL. CDR3 sequence reads: CASSQESDGGRNIQYF. CDR3 in DNA: TGCGCCAGCAGCCAAGAATCAGACGGAGGGCGGAACATTCAGTACTTC.

J is TRBJ1-1 and V is TRBV2, with D tentatively TRBD1 (5 bases). Germline assignment: CDR1 SNHLY and CDR2 FYNNEI. The CDR3 totals 11 residues. The V gene lost 7 bases and the J gene lost 7 bases, with 10 bases spanning the gap. This CDR3 reads CASTGGNEAFF. The CDR3 coding sequence is TGTGCCAGCACCGGGGGGAATGAAGCTTTCTTT. The full variable domain, in which reference TRBV2 and TRBJ1-1 provide the parts outside the CDR3, is EPEVTQTPSHQVTQMGQEVILRCVPISNHLYFYWYRQILGQKVEFLVSFYNNEISEKSEIFDDQFSVERPDGSNFTLKIRSTKLEDSAMYFCASTGGNEAFFGQGTRLTVV.

The gene calls are TRBV4-2 and TRBJ2-7; no reliable D call. The length of the CDR3 is 16 residues. The V end lost 1 base, the J end lost 2 bases, and 15 bases lay between the germline ends. CDR1 and CDR2 from the germline V gene are LGHNA and YNFKEQ. DNA for the CDR3: TGTGCCAGCAGCCAAGCAGAGGCGCAAATGGCCTACGAGCAGTACTTC. It translates to CASSQAEAQMAYEQYF.

V is TRBV2 and J is TRBJ2-2, with D possibly TRBD1 on 7 matching bases. CDR1 and CDR2 from the germline V gene are SNHLY and FYNNEI. V was pared by 5 bases and J by 5 bases, with 24 bases between. The CDR3 loop spans 18 amino acids. The CDR3 nucleotides read TGTGCCAGCAGTAAGAGACAGGGAGGAAGTTTAATGACCGGGGAGCTGTTTTTT. It yields the protein CASSKRQGGSLMTGELFF.

The chain recombines TRBV20-1 with TRBJ1-5; tentative D call: TRBD1 (5 bases). CDR3 length: 15 amino acids. Germline CDR1 is DFQATT and CDR2 is SNEGSKA (reference sequence). V lost 3 bases and J 6 bases, leaving 18 bases between the germline ends. CDR3 amino acids: CSASYGGRGGQPQHF. CDR3 coding DNA: TGCAGTGCTAGTTACGGGGGTAGGGGTGGTCAGCCCCAGCATTTT.

The chain couples TRBV27 to TRBJ2-1, with TRBD2 as a possible D gene (5 bases). V was shortened by 0 bases and J by 3 bases, with 6 bases between the two germline ends. CDR3 length: 14 amino acids. The germline gives CDR1 MNHEY, CDR2 SMNVEV (reference sequence). CDR3 loop: CASSLSSDYNEQFF. The CDR3 DNA reads TGTGCCAGCAGTTTATCTAGCGACTACAATGAGCAGTTCTTC.

V gene TRBV12-3 or TRBV12-4 combines with J gene TRBJ2-7; 7 bases match TRBD1. This CDR3 region has 12 residues. Unmatched junction bases numbered 2, after V lost 3 bases and J lost 6 bases. The chain's CDR3 is CASSLRGLEQYF. CDR3 DNA: TGTGCCAGCAGTTTGAGGGGGCTCGAGCAGTACTTC.